This T cell receptor beta chain was observed in a study of cytomegalovirus exposure and HLA in healthy donors. PCR involved 60 Vbeta and 13 Jbeta primers. Only in-frame clones appear in the TCRdb table, and some are missing; sequencing was by immunoSEQ multiplex PCR. The data show about 80,000 clones, approximately 62% seen once. Overall study results and limits: Exclusion applied to some V segments, including TRBV6-2 and TRBV6-3, as they were indistinguishable.

Comments on this clone: As yet, its antigen is unknown.

This CDR3 is 17 amino acids long. Germline-derived CDR1 and CDR2 are SGHTA and FQGNSA. Trimming shortened V by 3 bases and J by 3 bases, and 17 bases separated the two germline ends. This TCR derives from a male donor in good health and CMV-seropositive. The V gene is TRBV7-2, the J gene TRBJ1-4; D is perhaps TRBD1 (5 bases). Sequencing used PBMCs. Here the CDR3 reads CASSFQFQGRSNEKLFF. The CDR3 DNA follows: TGTGCCAGCAGCTTTCAATTCCAGGGCAGGTCTAATGAAAAACTGTTTTTT.